This TCR beta chain originates from a study of blood T cell repertoires in COVID-19. For the study at large: PBMCs, B-cell-depleted T cells, or T cells were the source of the cDNA or gDNA that made up the material.

The CDR3 has 15 amino acids. Germline V gene sequence: CDR1 LGHNA, CDR2 YNFKEQ. Trimming took off 5 bases at V and 0 bases at J, with 11 bases between the two ends. In the authors' methods: Amplifying reference gene primers gave estimates of nucleated cell counts. Libraries were prepared by immunoSEQ multiplex PCR; TCRdb keeps only in-frame clonotypes and omits some of them. V and J calls and clone size are given by that table; D and trimming were obtained from the DNA. The table lists more than 300,000 clones, roughly four fifths of them singletons. Participant age was roughly 18 to 90 years, and participants resided in fewer than 25 US areas. Cohort 3 recovery required two negative PCRs, clearance, or symptom resolution.

The chain is built from TRBV4-2 and TRBJ1-5; TRBD1 might be the D (6 bases). The sample was PBMCs or T cells enriched from blood (not recorded which). This sequence was found in a woman aged 50 to 60 who had recovered from COVID-19. CDR3 DNA sequence: TGTGCCAGCAGCAACGGACAGTATAGCAATCAGCCCCAGCATTTT. As protein: CASSNGQYSNQPQHF.